This record covers a single TCR beta chain. Its antigen is not known. These data come from a study of T cell clonotyping in hematopoietic cell transplantation. Overall study context: Cytoreduction preceded collection of pretransplant recipient samples. Study results and caveats: At the given depth, recipient repertoires were over 97% de novo clonotypes. Pathologically expanded recipient clonotypes increased progressively from day 30 to day 180 as diversity fell.

This table comes from immunoSEQ multiplex PCR, and its TCRdb copy is limited to in-frame clones, with some not included. The data hold some 29,000 clones, with roughly 80% observed a single time. This CDR3 is built from 16 residues. Germline values: CDR1 PRHDT, CDR2 FYEKMQ (reference sequence). Trimming at V came to 4 bases and at J to 2 bases, leaving 6 bases not matched to a gene. Time point reported: recipient sample about 28 days before transplant, after cytoreduction. Blood collection times were about day -28 and days 30, 100, 180 posttransplant. This TCR was recovered from a woman in her 30s with chronic myeloid leukemia. Some clones in this sample may be carry-over from other donors' samples. The rearrangement uses TRBV13 and TRBJ2-3; 10 bases fit TRBD2. The sequences come from peripheral blood mononuclear cells, collected before stem cell transplant. CDR3 sequence reads: CASSSLGTSATDTQYF. CDR3 bases: TGTGCCAGCAGCTCGCTCGGGACTAGCGCCACAGATACGCAGTATTTT.